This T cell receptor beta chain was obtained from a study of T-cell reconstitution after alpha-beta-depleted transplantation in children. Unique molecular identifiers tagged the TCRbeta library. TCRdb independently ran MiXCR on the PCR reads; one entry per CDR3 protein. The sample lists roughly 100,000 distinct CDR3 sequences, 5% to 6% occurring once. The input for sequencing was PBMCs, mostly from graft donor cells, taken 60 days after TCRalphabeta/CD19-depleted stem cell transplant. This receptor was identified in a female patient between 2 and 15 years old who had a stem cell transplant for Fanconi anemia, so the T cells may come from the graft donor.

The DNA for the CDR3 is TGCGCCAGCAGCTTGGACAGGCTGTACGAGCAGTACTTC. Its protein is CASSLDRLYEQYF. J is TRBJ2-7 and V is TRBV5-1; a weak D match, TRBD1 (5 bases). In germline, CDR1 is SGHRS, CDR2 YFSETQ. V was pared by 0 bases and J by 4 bases, with 8 bases between. This CDR3 region has 13 residues. Filled out from reference TRBV5-1 and TRBJ2-7, the complete variable domain reads KAGVTQTPRYLIKTRGQQVTLSCSPISGHRSVSWYQQTPGQGLQFLFEYFSETQRNKGNFPGRFSGRQFSNSRSEMNVSTLELGDSALYLCASSLDRLYEQYFGPGTRLTVT.